This TCR beta chain came from a study of beta chain features in type 1 diabetes. On the study more broadly: Investigators examined approximately 110,000,000 sorted cells across all samples.

The sequenced template was cDNA made from the entire isolated RNA. Clones were read by immunoSEQ multiplex PCR, and TCRdb kept only the in-frame ones, dropping some. The sample yields just over 150,000 clones, approximately 12% seen once. About this clone: What it binds is unknown.

The CDR3 spans 13 residues. Germline CDR1 reads SEHNR; CDR2 reads FQNEAQ (reference sequence). Trimming shortened V by 5 bases and J by 5 bases, and 10 bases separated the two germline ends. Sorting of CD4+ naive, central memory, regulatory and stem cell-like memory cells was performed via CD45RO/CCR7/CD25/CD127/CD95/CD27. Findings and caveats of the study: For patients, the naive, central memory and Treg TCRB repertoires appeared more alike than for healthy donors.

Sequencing input: central memory CD4+ T cells from blood. This clonotype originated in a man aged 18-30 years in good health. The gene calls are TRBV7-9 and TRBJ2-1; D not resolved. The CDR3 nucleotides read TGTGCCAGCAGCCTCCGGACGAACAATGAGCAGTTCTTC. Encoded protein: CASSLRTNNEQFF.